One sample yielded the 28 T cell receptor beta chains listed below, sequenced in a study of T cells in Graves' hyperthyroidism and ophthalmopathy. The TCR beta CDR3 regions underwent amplification using RNA transcripts as the source. The study used the HTBI primer set for a first-round RT-PCR of the TCR CDR3. MiXCR, run by TCRdb on the multiplex PCR reads, gives a single entry per CDR3 protein. The sample has around 300,000 distinct CDR3 sequences, less than 15% seen once. The specimen sequenced was blood. The receptor set was obtained from a woman under 40 with Graves' hyperthyroidism that later progressed to Graves' ophthalmopathy.

This clonotype was recorded a few times. CDR3 amino acids: CASSPRDSVGSEQYF. The CDR3 DNA is TGTGCCAGCAGCCCACGGGACTCCGTCGGTAGCGAGCAGTACTTC. The V gene is TRBV10-3, the J gene TRBJ2-7; a possible D gene is TRBD2 (6 bases). The CDR3 sequence is 15 residues long. The germline gives CDR1 ENHRY, CDR2 SYGVKD. V shed 10 bases and J shed 6 bases, with 25 bases lying between them.

This clonotype showed up just once. The CDR3 here is CASSSFGHGNTIYF. CDR3 coding DNA: TGTGCCAGCAGTAGTTTCGGTCATGGAAACACCATATATTTT. The chain has TRBV7-2 and TRBJ1-3, with D hard to call. The CDR3 runs to 14 residues. Germline V gene sequence: CDR1 SGHTA, CDR2 FQGNSA. V shed 6 bases and J shed 3 bases, with 12 bases lying between them.

This clonotype was seen at least ten times. V gene TRBV7-2 combines with J gene TRBJ2-7; 12 bases fit TRBD2. In germline, CDR1 is SGHTA, CDR2 FQGNSA. V was clipped by 5 bases and J by 4 bases; unmatched bases: 9. The CDR3 consists of 16 residues. The CDR3 nucleotides read TGTGCCAGCAGCCGACAGCGACTAGCGGGAGCTTACGAGCAGTACTTC. It encodes CASSRQRLAGAYEQYF.

Ten or more counts support this clonotype. The chain is built from TRBV7-8 and TRBJ1-4; no reliable D call. The CDR3 has 14 amino acids. Looked up from germline, CDR1 is SGHVS and CDR2 is FQNEAQ. V was clipped by 1 base and J by 4 bases, with 7 bases between them. The CDR3 region is CASSLGRINEKLFF. CDR3 bases: TGTGCCAGCAGCTTAGGACGGATTAATGAAAAACTGTTTTTT.

The V gene is TRBV29-1, the J gene TRBJ2-7, with 8 positions matching TRBD1. Germline V lookup: CDR1 SQVTM, CDR2 ANQGSEA. The V gene end was trimmed by 3 bases and the J gene end by 4 bases; junction bases not matched to a gene: 8. This CDR3 region has 14 residues. Here the CDR3 reads CSVEAGGYGYEQYF. The CDR3 nucleotides are TGCAGCGTTGAGGCAGGGGGCTATGGTTACGAGCAGTACTTC.

This chain joins TRBV10-2 and TRBJ2-1; 8 bases are shared with TRBD2. Germline V gene sequence: CDR1 WSHSY, CDR2 SAAADI. The J segment lost 6 bases and the V segment lost 6 bases, leaving 4 bases of the junction unmatched. This CDR3 is 13 amino acids long. The CDR3 is CASRGLGINEQFF. The CDR3 DNA follows: TGCGCCAGCAGGGGACTAGGAATCAATGAGCAGTTCTTC.

The CDR3 loop is CASSRDLGTQYF. CDR3 nucleotide sequence: TGTGCCAGCAGCAGGGACCTGGGGACGCAGTATTTT. This chain links TRBV5-4 with TRBJ2-3; D may correspond to TRBD1 or TRBD2 (5 bases each). The germline CDR1 and CDR2 sequences are SGHNT and YYREEE (reference sequence). The length of the CDR3 is 12 residues. Trimming shortened V by 4 bases and J by 9 bases, and 12 bases separated the two germline ends. The full variable domain, with the rest looked up from reference TRBV5-4 and TRBJ2-3, is ETGVTQSPTHLIKTRGQQVTLRCSSQSGHNTVSWYQQALGQGPQFIFQYYREEENGRGNFPPRFSGLQFPNYSSELNVNALELDDSALYLCASSRDLGTQYFGPGTRLTVL.

This clonotype was found many times. The chain combines TRBV5-5 with TRBJ1-1; D perhaps matches TRBD1 (6 bases). Trimming cost V 2 bases and J 6 bases, with 8 bases left between them. Germline CDR1 reads SGHKS; CDR2 reads YYEKEE (reference sequence). CDR3 length equals 12 residues. The CDR3 loop is CASSLQGSEAFF. CDR3 sequence (DNA): TGTGCCAGCAGCTTACAGGGATCTGAAGCTTTCTTT.

The chain is built from TRBV19 and TRBJ2-3; weak D call: TRBD1 (5 bases). CDR1 is LNHDA and CDR2 is SQIVND in the germline V gene (reference sequence). V was trimmed by 6 bases and J by 2 bases, leaving 15 bases between them. CDR3 length equals 15 residues. The CDR3 sequence: CASSTEDTSTDTQYF. The CDR3 DNA reads as TGTGCCAGTAGCACCGAGGACACCTCCACAGATACGCAGTATTTT.

This clonotype has at least ten counts. The chain combines TRBV3-1 with TRBJ2-7, with 9 bases lining up with TRBD1. CDR1 is LGHDT, CDR2 YNNKEL, per germline (reference sequence). The CDR3 has 15 amino acids. The V segment lost 4 bases and the J segment 5 bases; nucleotides outside the gene matches: 9. CDR3 in amino acids: CASSRRQGGFHEQYF. As DNA, the CDR3 is TGTGCCAGCAGCCGCCGACAGGGGGGGTTCCACGAGCAGTACTTC.

Notes on this clonotype: Relative to the germline gene, one junction end is altered; a read error may explain this. The chain employs TRBV7-8 and TRBJ2-7; TRBD1 aligns across 7 bases. CDR3 length: 15 amino acids. Germline values: CDR1 SGHVS, CDR2 FQNEAQ. This CDR3 is CAGSSGQVETYKQYF. CDR3 DNA: TGTGCCGGCAGCTCCGGACAGGTAGAAACCTACAAGCAGTACTTC.

This clonotype occurred many times. The rearrangement joins TRBV28 to TRBJ2-4; TRBD2 agrees at 8 bases. Germline V gene data show CDR1 as MDHEN and CDR2 as SYDVKM. This CDR3 has 17 residues. With V trimmed by 5 bases and J by 9 bases, 18 bases remained unmatched. CDR3 sequence (DNA): TGTGCCAGCAGTCAAACCAGGGGACGGGAGGGCGACGGCATTCAGTACTTC. Encoded protein: CASSQTRGREGDGIQYF.

This clonotype came up once. The rearrangement joins TRBV9 to TRBJ1-4; tentative D call: TRBD1 (5 bases). The CDR3 sequence is 14 residues long. Trimming took 3 bases from V and 8 from J, leaving 14 bases between them. CDR1 and CDR2 from the germline V gene are SGDLS and YYNGEE. Written as DNA, the CDR3 is TGTGCCAGCAGCGCGGGGGGGGGTGGAGAAAAACTGTTTTTT. Residues: CASSAGGGGEKLFF.

This clonotype was counted many times. The V call is TRBV6-5, the J call TRBJ2-7; the match to TRBD2 covers 13 bases. Germline loops: CDR1 MNHEY, CDR2 SVGAGI. CDR3 length: 15 amino acids. Trimming at V came to 4 bases and at J to 6 bases, leaving 6 bases not matched to a gene. The CDR3 nucleotides are TGTGCCAGCAGTTCCATGGGACTAGCGGGAATCGAGCAGTACTTC. Protein: CASSSMGLAGIEQYF.

This clonotype was observed a handful of times. A read error may be the cause here, since a much bigger clone is one base away. This sequence joins TRBV7-2 and TRBJ2-3, with D perhaps TRBD1 or TRBD2 (5 bases each). Germline CDR1 SGHTA, CDR2 FQGNSA. The V end lost 5 bases, the J end lost 9 bases, and 18 bases lay between the germline ends. CDR3 size: 14 residues. The CDR3 DNA follows: TGTGCCAGCAGCGTATTGGGGACGCCTTGGACGCAGTATTTT. This encodes CASSVLGTPWTQYF. Looking up the rest from reference TRBV7-2 and TRBJ2-3 gives the full variable domain: GAGVSQSPSNKVTEKGKDVELRCDPISGHTALYWYRQSLGQGLEFLIYFQGNSAPDKSGLPSDRFSAERTGGSVSTLTIQRTQQEDSAVYLCASSVLGTPWTQYFGPGTRLTVL.

At least ten counts were recorded for this clonotype. The V and J genes are TRBV27 and TRBJ2-7; TRBD1 might be the D (6 bases). CDR1 and CDR2 from the germline V gene are MNHEY and SMNVEV (reference sequence). V was clipped by 5 bases and J by 4 bases, with 18 bases between them. The CDR3 consists of 15 residues. The CDR3 DNA is TGTGCCAGCAGTCTTACCCCGACAGGCTGGTACGAGCAGTACTTC. As protein: CASSLTPTGWYEQYF.

V and J are TRBV20-1 and TRBJ2-5; 8 positions match TRBD1. The trim removed 2 bases at V and 3 bases at J, leaving 11 bases unmatched. The CDR3 consists of 16 residues. CDR1 and CDR2 (germline): DFQATT, SNEGSKA (reference sequence). The CDR3: CSARSRTGRGEETQYF. CDR3 DNA sequence: TGCAGTGCTAGATCCAGGACAGGGCGGGGTGAAGAGACCCAGTACTTC.

This clonotype has more than one count but fewer than ten. This chain joins TRBV29-1 and TRBJ2-7; 8 bases fit TRBD2. The CDR3 length is 11 residues. CDR1 SQVTM and CDR2 ANQGSEA come from the germline V gene. V gave up 5 bases and J gave up 9 bases; unmatched junction bases: 6. The CDR3 here is CSVQGLAGQYF. CDR3 nucleotides: TGCAGCGTTCAAGGGCTAGCGGGGCAGTACTTC.

The sample holds many counts of this clonotype. The rearrangement joins TRBV27 to TRBJ2-3, with D unclear. This CDR3 spans 15 amino acids. Trimming pared 0 bases from V and 3 bases from J, leaving 10 bases between. Germline-derived CDR1 and CDR2 are MNHEY and SMNVEV (reference sequence). CDR3 in amino acids: CASSLSPLLTDTQYF. CDR3 nucleotide sequence: TGTGCCAGCAGTTTATCCCCCCTACTAACAGATACGCAGTATTTT.

Many counts were recorded for this clonotype. This rearrangement joins TRBV28 to TRBJ2-1; TRBD1 matches 7 bases. Trimming removed 3 bases from V and 7 bases from J; junction bases left unmatched: 6. This CDR3 spans 14 amino acids. Germline-derived CDR1 and CDR2 are MDHEN and SYDVKM. The CDR3 DNA sequence: TGTGCCAGCAGTTTCGGACAGGTTAGGAATGAGCAGTTCTTC. Translated, it gives CASSFGQVRNEQFF.

This clonotype came up many times. The rearrangement links TRBV12-3 or TRBV12-4 to TRBJ2-3; D unclear. The CDR3 is 14 amino acids. Trimming left V 3 bases short and J 4 bases short, with 11 bases between. The CDR3 bases are TGTGCCAGCAGTTTCGGAAGCGCTTCAGATACGCAGTATTTT. Residues: CASSFGSASDTQYF.

The table lists this clonotype with many counts. The V call is TRBV27, the J call TRBJ2-7; 9 nucleotides agree with TRBD1. Germline CDR1 MNHEY, CDR2 SMNVEV (reference sequence). The CDR3 contains 15 residues. V gave up 3 bases and J gave up 3 bases; unmatched junction bases: 6. The CDR3 DNA reads as TGTGCCAGCAGTTTCGCGCCGGGACAGGGCTACGAGCAGTACTTC. Translation gives CASSFAPGQGYEQYF.

The V gene is TRBV29-1, the J gene TRBJ2-1; D is uncertain. The CDR3 is made up of 12 amino acids. Per the germline V gene, CDR1 is SQVTM and CDR2 is ANQGSEA. Between the trimmed V and J ends, which lost 3 bases and 3 bases, there was a span of 6 bases. CDR3 in amino acids: CSVDPDYNEQFF. The DNA for the CDR3 is TGCAGCGTTGACCCAGACTACAATGAGCAGTTCTTC.

This clonotype has a count of ten or more. This rearrangement joins TRBV29-1 to TRBJ1-1; D is unclear. Germline V gene data show CDR1 as SQVTM and CDR2 as ANQGSEA. The CDR3 has 10 residues. The germline V and J ends were trimmed by 5 bases and 7 bases, with 8 bases remaining between them. DNA for the CDR3: TGCAGCGTTCCGGAGGGTGAAGCTTTCTTT. Its protein product is CSVPEGEAFF.

This clonotype was counted at least ten times. This chain uses TRBV27 with TRBJ2-5, with D tentatively TRBD1 or TRBD2 (5 bases each). This CDR3 is 15 amino acids long. Trimming took off 2 bases at V and 5 bases at J, with 15 bases between the two ends. The germline gives CDR1 MNHEY, CDR2 SMNVEV (reference sequence). The chain's CDR3 is CASSLEGRPRETQYF. CDR3 DNA sequence: TGTGCCAGCAGTTTAGAGGGGCGGCCTCGGGAGACCCAGTACTTC.

This clonotype was counted ten times or more. V usage is TRBV18 and J usage is TRBJ1-5; TRBD1 matches at 7 bases. J gave up 7 bases and V 3 bases, and 3 bases lay outside the gene matches. This CDR3 spans 13 amino acids. Germline V CDR1 and CDR2: KGHSH, LQKENI. In nucleotides, the CDR3 is TGTGCCAGCTCACCGGGACAGACCCAGCCCCAGCATTTT. Amino acid sequence: CASSPGQTQPQHF.

This clonotype has ten or more counts. The V gene is TRBV24-1, the J gene TRBJ1-5; 9 positions agree with TRBD1. The germline V gene encodes CDR1 KGHDR and CDR2 SFDVKD. After removal of 4 bases from V and 3 bases from J, the junction contained 3 bases not matched to a gene. The length of the CDR3 is 15 residues. CDR3 coding DNA: TGTGCCACCAGTGAGGGACAGGGAGTCAATCAGCCCCAGCATTTT. Translated, it gives CATSEGQGVNQPQHF.

This clonotype has a count of ten or more. The V call is TRBV30, the J call TRBJ2-1; D possibly uses TRBD1 or TRBD2 (5 bases each). Germline CDR1 and CDR2: GTSNPN and SVGIG (reference sequence). Trimming cost V 4 bases and J 4 bases, with 11 bases left between them. The length of the CDR3 is 13 residues. This CDR3 reads CAWNGAEYNEQFF. For the CDR3, the DNA is TGTGCCTGGAACGGGGCGGAGTACAATGAGCAGTTCTTC.